Listed below are T cell receptor beta chains from one sample, sequenced in a study of blood T cell repertoires in COVID-19. Profiled with immunoSEQ multiplex PCR; TCRdb holds only in-frame clones, not every one. The data contain about 76,000 clones, roughly nine tenths of them singletons. Sequenced material: peripheral blood. Every receptor here comes from a man aged 25-40 years with acute or convalescent COVID-19. Both conserved end residues are part of each CDR3. D genes are given only for firm matches. Some rows mark clone size as missing; the rest say once, few, many or name a class of expanded clone.

d_gene | abundance | j_gene | v_gene | CDR3nt | CDR3aa
TRBD2 | - | TRBJ2-7 | TRBV5-1 | TGCGCCAGCAGCTTGCTGAGCGGGAAGTTTCACGAGCAGTACTTC | CASSLLSGKFHEQYF
TRBD1 | - | TRBJ1-2 | TRBV7-9 | TGTGCCAGCAGCTCATTTAGGGACAGGGCGGGCTACACCTTC | CASSSFRDRAGYTF
- | once | TRBJ1-5 | TRBV28 | TGTGCCAGCAGTTTTATGGGGGCGGATCAGCCCCAGCATTTT | CASSFMGADQPQHF
TRBD1 | once | TRBJ2-4 | TRBV28 | TGTGCCAGCAGTTTTGGACAGGGGGGGAACATTCAGTACTTC | CASSFGQGGNIQYF
- | few | TRBJ2-7 | TRBV11-1 | TGTGCCAGCAGTATGCTCCAGGGTCCTTCCTACGAGCAGTACTTC | CASSMLQGPSYEQYF
- | - | TRBJ2-5 | TRBV19 | TGTGCCAGTAGTCCTCAGGGAGGGGGAGAGACCCAGTACTTC | CASSPQGGGETQYF
- | - | TRBJ1-2 | TRBV10-2 | TGCGCCAGCAGTGAGAGGGCAGGGTTCAGGAGCGGCTACACCTTC | CASSERAGFRSGYTF
- | - | TRBJ1-5 | TRBV7-2 | TGTGCCAGCAGCTGGGGGCCGTATAGCAATCAGCCCCAGCATTTT | CASSWGPYSNQPQHF
TRBD1 | - | TRBJ1-5 | TRBV28 | TGTGCCAGCGGAAAGACAGGGAGTTTTCTTCAGCCCCAGCATTTT | CASGKTGSFLQPQHF
- | - | TRBJ1-3 | TRBV7-2 | TGTGCCAGCAGCTTAGAACAGGGCTCGGTTGGCACCATATATTTT | CASSLEQGSVGTIYF
TRBD2 | - | TRBJ2-3 | TRBV28 | TGTGCCAGCACCCCCGGGGGGTCGGCAGGACTCACAGATACGCAGTATTTT | CASTPGGSAGLTDTQYF
TRBD1 | - | TRBJ1-6 | TRBV4-1 | TGCGCCAGCAGCCAAGTTCGACAGGGGACTTCACCCCTCCACTTT | CASSQVRQGTSPLHF
- | - | TRBJ1-1 | TRBV27 | TGTGCCAGCAGTTTATCTGCAGGATGGTACACTGAAGCTTTCTTT | CASSLSAGWYTEAFF
- | - | TRBJ2-4 | TRBV28 | TGTGCCAGCAGTTTCCGGGGTTCCGCCAAAAACATTCAGTACTTC | CASSFRGSAKNIQYF
TRBD2 | - | TRBJ2-1 | TRBV6-2/TRBV6-3 | TGTGCCAGCAGTTACTCGACTAGCGGGAATGAGCAGTTCTTC | CASSYSTSGNEQFF
TRBD2 | - | TRBJ2-1 | TRBV11-2 | TGTGCCAGCAGCTTGCTTCTTGGCGGGAGCTGGGATGAGCAGTTCTTC | CASSLLLGGSWDEQFF
TRBD1 | - | TRBJ2-2 | TRBV19 | TGTGCCCCACAGACAGGGCCAGATACAACCGGGGAGCTGTTTTTT | CAPQTGPDTTGELFF
TRBD1 | - | TRBJ1-5 | TRBV19 | TGTGCCAGTAGCCCTGACAGGGAGCAGCCCCAGCATTTT | CASSPDREQPQHF
- | - | TRBJ1-6 | TRBV6-5 | TGTGCCATCCCTGAGGCTTCTATCGCTAATTCACCCCTCCACTTT | CAIPEASIANSPLHF
- | few | TRBJ1-5 | TRBV7-2 | TGTGCCAGCAGCGTGACAGTAGATCAGCCCCAGCATTTT | CASSVTVDQPQHF
TRBD1 | - | TRBJ2-2 | TRBV5-4 | TGTGCCAGCAGCCCAAGACAGGGACCCGGGGAGCTGTTTTTT | CASSPRQGPGELFF
- | - | TRBJ2-2 | TRBV5-1 | TGCGCCAGCAGCCCGAACGGGGGCACCGGGGAGCTGTTTTTT | CASSPNGGTGELFF
- | - | TRBJ1-3 | TRBV27 | TGTGCCAGCAGTTCCAGGGGAGACACCATATATTTT | CASSSRGDTIYF
TRBD1 | once | TRBJ1-6 | TRBV7-2 | TGTGCCAGCAGCTTAGGAGGGGGCAGGGGGCAAACTGGCCTCCACTTT | CASSLGGGRGQTGLHF
TRBD1 | - | TRBJ1-1 | TRBV5-1 | TGCGCCAGCAGCTTGGTAGGACAGGGTCTAAAGGACACTGAAGCTTTCTTT | CASSLVGQGLKDTEAFF
TRBD2 | - | TRBJ2-1 | TRBV18 | TGTGCCAGCTCATCCGGACTAGCGGATGAGCAGTTCTTC | CASSSGLADEQFF
TRBD1 | - | TRBJ2-3 | TRBV9 | TGTGCCAGCAGCTCCCGGGACAGAAGCACAGATACGCAGTATTTT | CASSSRDRSTDTQYF
- | - | TRBJ1-2 | TRBV5-4 | TGTGCCAGCAGCTTGGCCTTTGCTAACTATGGCTACACCTTC | CASSLAFANYGYTF
- | - | TRBJ2-5 | TRBV7-3 | TGTGCCAGCAGCCCTAAACCCGGTCCCACAGAGACCCAGTACTTC | CASSPKPGPTETQYF
TRBD1 | once | TRBJ1-5 | TRBV6-1 | TGTGCCAGCGGGACAGGGTATCAGCCCCAGCATTTT | CASGTGYQPQHF
TRBD2 | - | TRBJ2-7 | TRBV4-1 | TGCGCCAGCAGCCAAAGACCGGGACTAGCAGCCTACGAGCAGTACTTC | CASSQRPGLAAYEQYF
- | - | TRBJ2-5 | TRBV15 | TGTGCCACCAGCAGAGATCTGTCGGGGGTTGAGACCCAGTACTTC | CATSRDLSGVETQYF
TRBD2 | - | TRBJ2-7 | TRBV7-2 | TGTGCCAGCAGTTCACAGCGGACTAGCGGGAGTTACGAGCAGTACTTC | CASSSQRTSGSYEQYF
TRBD1 | few | TRBJ2-7 | TRBV5-1 | TGCGCCAGCAGCTTAAGGACAGGGAGTCACGAGCAGTACTTC | CASSLRTGSHEQYF
- | - | TRBJ1-1 | TRBV30 | TGTGCCTGGAGTGTACTTATTGGGAACACTGAAGCTTTCTTT | CAWSVLIGNTEAFF
TRBD1 | - | TRBJ2-5 | TRBV5-6 | TGTGCCAGCAGCTTACAGGGGCTTACGGAGACCCAGTACTTC | CASSLQGLTETQYF
- | - | TRBJ2-3 | TRBV5-4 | TGTGCCAGCAGCTTGGTGGGGGGTCTGGGATCTCCCCCTAGCACAGATACGCAGTATTTT | CASSLVGGLGSPPSTDTQYF
TRBD1 | few | TRBJ2-7 | TRBV7-9 | TGTGCCAGCAGCCGGACAGGGCGCGAGCAGTACTTC | CASSRTGREQYF
TRBD1 | - | TRBJ2-7 | TRBV6-5 | TGTGCCAGCAGGGACAGGGTTTTATACGAGCAGTACTTC | CASRDRVLYEQYF
- | - | TRBJ2-3 | TRBV4-3 | TGCGCCAGCAGCCACTACAGGGTTGGGACAGATACGCAGTATTTT | CASSHYRVGTDTQYF
- | - | TRBJ2-7 | TRBV9 | TGTGCCAGCAGCGTAGCCGACACCGGGGGTCACGAGCAGTACTTC | CASSVADTGGHEQYF
- | - | TRBJ2-7 | TRBV6-2/TRBV6-3 | TGTGCCAGCAGTTCACAGGTTCTTTCCTACGAGCAGTACTTC | CASSSQVLSYEQYF
- | - | TRBJ1-5 | TRBV30 | TGTGCCTGGAGCCTCCTTAGCACGGATCAGCCCCAGCATTTT | CAWSLLSTDQPQHF
- | - | TRBJ2-7 | TRBV6-5 | TGTGCCAGCAGTTCTACCTACGAGCAGTACTTC | CASSSTYEQYF
- | - | TRBJ1-5 | TRBV19 | TGTGCCAGTAGTTTTGGTTGGCAGGGCAATCAGCCCCAGCATTTT | CASSFGWQGNQPQHF
TRBD2 | - | TRBJ2-1 | TRBV5-4 | TGTGCCAGCAGCTTGAGACTAGCGGGCTACCGGAGCTCCTACAATGAGCAGTTCTTC | CASSLRLAGYRSSYNEQFF
- | once | TRBJ2-2 | TRBV9 | TGTGCCAGCAGCGTAGTGGGACAAGTTGTTAACACCGGGGAGCTGTTTTTT | CASSVVGQVVNTGELFF
TRBD2 | - | TRBJ2-2 | TRBV6-4 | TGTGCCAGCACGACTAGCGGGAGCACCGGGGAGCTGTTTTTT | CASTTSGSTGELFF
TRBD2 | - | TRBJ2-7 | TRBV6-5 | TGTGCCAGCATCAACTACCGTGGAGCGGGATTCGAGCAGTACTTC | CASINYRGAGFEQYF
TRBD2 | - | TRBJ2-1 | TRBV10-2 | TGCGCCAGCAGTGCCGGGGCGGGAGCAGGGAATGAGCAGTTCTTC | CASSAGAGAGNEQFF
- | - | TRBJ1-4 | TRBV5-6 | TGTGCCAGCAGCTCTTCAAAACAGGGCGCCGGAGAAAAACTGTTTTTT | CASSSSKQGAGEKLFF
- | - | TRBJ2-2 | TRBV5-1 | TGCGCCAGCAGGCGGGTGGGTTACACCGGGGAGCTGTTTTTT | CASRRVGYTGELFF